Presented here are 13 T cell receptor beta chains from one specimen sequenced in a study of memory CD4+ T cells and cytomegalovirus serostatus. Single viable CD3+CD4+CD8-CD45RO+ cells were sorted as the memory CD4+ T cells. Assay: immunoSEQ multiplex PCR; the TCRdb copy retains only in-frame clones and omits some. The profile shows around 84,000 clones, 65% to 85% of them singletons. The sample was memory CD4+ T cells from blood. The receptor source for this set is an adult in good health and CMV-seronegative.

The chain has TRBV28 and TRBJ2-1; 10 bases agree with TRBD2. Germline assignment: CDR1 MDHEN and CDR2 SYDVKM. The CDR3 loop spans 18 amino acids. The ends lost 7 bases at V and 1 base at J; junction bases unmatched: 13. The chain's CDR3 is CASTRRVSGGLSYNEQFF. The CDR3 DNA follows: TGTGCCAGCACCCGCCGGGTTAGCGGGGGGTTATCCTACAATGAGCAGTTCTTC.

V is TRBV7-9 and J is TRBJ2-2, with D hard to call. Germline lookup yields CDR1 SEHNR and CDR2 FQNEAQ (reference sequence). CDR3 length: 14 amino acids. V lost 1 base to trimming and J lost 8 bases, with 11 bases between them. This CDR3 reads CASSLGIALGELFF. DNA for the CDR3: TGTGCCAGCAGCTTAGGGATCGCACTAGGGGAGCTGTTTTTT.

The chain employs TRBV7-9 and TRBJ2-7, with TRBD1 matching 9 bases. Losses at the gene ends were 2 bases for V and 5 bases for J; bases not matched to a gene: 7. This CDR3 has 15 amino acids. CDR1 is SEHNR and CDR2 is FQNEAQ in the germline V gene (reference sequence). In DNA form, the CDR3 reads TGTGCCAGCAGCTTAAAAGAACAGGGGGCTGACGAGCAGTACTTC. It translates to CASSLKEQGADEQYF.

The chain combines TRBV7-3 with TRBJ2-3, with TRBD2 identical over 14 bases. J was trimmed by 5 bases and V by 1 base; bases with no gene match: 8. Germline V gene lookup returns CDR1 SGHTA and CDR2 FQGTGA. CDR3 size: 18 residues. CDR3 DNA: TGTGCCAGCAGCTTAAACGGGGGACTAGCGGGGGCGCGAGATACGCAGTATTTT. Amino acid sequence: CASSLNGGLAGARDTQYF. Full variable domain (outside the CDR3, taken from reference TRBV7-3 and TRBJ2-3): GAGVSQTPSNKVTEKGKYVELRCDPISGHTALYWYRQSLGQGPEFLIYFQGTGAADDSGLPNDRFFAVRPEGSVSTLKIQRTERGDSAVYLCASSLNGGLAGARDTQYFGPGTRLTVL.

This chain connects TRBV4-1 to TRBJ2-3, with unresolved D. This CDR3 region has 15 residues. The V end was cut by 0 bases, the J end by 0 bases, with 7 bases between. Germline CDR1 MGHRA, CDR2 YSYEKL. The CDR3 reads CASSQDGSSTDTQYF. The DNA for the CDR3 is TGCGCCAGCAGCCAAGATGGGTCCAGCACAGATACGCAGTATTTT.

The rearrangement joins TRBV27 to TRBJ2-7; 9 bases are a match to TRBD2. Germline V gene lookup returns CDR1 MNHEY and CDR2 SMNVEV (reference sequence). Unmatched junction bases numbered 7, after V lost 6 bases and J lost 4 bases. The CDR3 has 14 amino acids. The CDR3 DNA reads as TGTGCCAGCAGAAGAGGCGGGGGGGCTTACGAGCAGTACTTC. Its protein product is CASRRGGGAYEQYF.

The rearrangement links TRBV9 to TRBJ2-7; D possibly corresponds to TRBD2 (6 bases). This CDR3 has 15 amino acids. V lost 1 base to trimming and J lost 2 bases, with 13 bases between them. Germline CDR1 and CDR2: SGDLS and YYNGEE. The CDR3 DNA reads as TGTGCCAGCAGCGTAAGTCGGGGGTCAACCTACGAGCAGTACTTC. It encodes CASSVSRGSTYEQYF.

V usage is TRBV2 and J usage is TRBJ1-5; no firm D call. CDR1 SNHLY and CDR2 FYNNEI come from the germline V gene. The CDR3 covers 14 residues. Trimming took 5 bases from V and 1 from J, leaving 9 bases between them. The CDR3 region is CASSMDGSNQPQHF. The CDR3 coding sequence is TGTGCCAGCAGTATGGACGGAAGCAATCAGCCCCAGCATTTT. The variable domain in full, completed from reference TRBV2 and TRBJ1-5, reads EPEVTQTPSHQVTQMGQEVILRCVPISNHLYFYWYRQILGQKVEFLVSFYNNEISEKSEIFDDQFSVERPDGSNFTLKIRSTKLEDSAMYFCASSMDGSNQPQHFGDGTRLSIL.

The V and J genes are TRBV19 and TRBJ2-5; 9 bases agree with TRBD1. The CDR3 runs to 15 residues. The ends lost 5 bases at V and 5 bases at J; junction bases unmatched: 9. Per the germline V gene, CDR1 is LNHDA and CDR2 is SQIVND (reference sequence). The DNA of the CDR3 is TGTGCCAGTAGTCCTCTTACAGGGGGCGCGGAGACCCAGTACTTC. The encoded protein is CASSPLTGGAETQYF.

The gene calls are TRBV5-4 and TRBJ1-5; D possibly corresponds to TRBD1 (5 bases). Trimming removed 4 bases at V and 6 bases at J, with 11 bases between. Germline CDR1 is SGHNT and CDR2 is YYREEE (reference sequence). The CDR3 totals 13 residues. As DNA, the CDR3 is TGTGCCAGCAGCGATGCAGGGCTTCAGCCCCAGCATTTT. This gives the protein CASSDAGLQPQHF.

The CDR3 bases are TGTGCCATCTCTGACCCGGGACACATCACTATGGGCTACACCTTC. Translating it yields CAISDPGHITMGYTF. The rearrangement joins TRBV6-1 to TRBJ1-2, with a weak D call TRBD1 (6 bases). The CDR3 contains 15 residues. Between the trimmed V and J ends, which lost 10 bases and 8 bases, there was a span of 26 bases. Germline CDR1 and CDR2: MNHNS and SASEGT.

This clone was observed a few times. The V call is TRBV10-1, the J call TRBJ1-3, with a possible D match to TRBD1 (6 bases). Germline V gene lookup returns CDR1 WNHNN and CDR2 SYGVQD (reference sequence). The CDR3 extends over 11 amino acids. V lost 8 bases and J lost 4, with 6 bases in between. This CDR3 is CASGQGNTIYF. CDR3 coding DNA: TGCGCCAGCGGACAGGGAAACACCATATATTTT.

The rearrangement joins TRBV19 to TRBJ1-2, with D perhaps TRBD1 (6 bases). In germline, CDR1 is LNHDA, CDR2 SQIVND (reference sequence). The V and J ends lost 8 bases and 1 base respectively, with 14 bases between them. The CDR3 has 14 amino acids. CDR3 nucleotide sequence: TGTGCCAGTTTACAGGGAACCGTTAACTATGGCTACACCTTC. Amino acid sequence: CASLQGTVNYGYTF.